This passage covers 9 T cell receptor beta chains from one sample sequenced in a study of control samples from healthy donors and cancer patients. The assay was immunoSEQ multiplex PCR, and TCRdb's table has in-frame clones only and misses some. The sample lists 100,000 to 110,000 clones, roughly 87% occurring once. Sequencing used blood. The receptors stem from a woman aged 50 to 60 in good health.

The chain links TRBV25-1 to TRBJ1-2; D unresolved. The V end lost 5 bases, the J end lost 2 bases, and 12 bases lay between the germline ends. CDR1 is MGHDK and CDR2 is SYGVNS in the germline V gene. This CDR3 contains 14 residues. The CDR3 loop is CASSLLVSNYGYTF. The CDR3 coding sequence is TGTGCCAGCAGTTTACTGGTATCCAACTATGGCTACACCTTC.

The CDR3 nucleotides read TGTGCCTCCCCGGCCGGGGCGAACACCGGGGAGCTGTTTTTT. Residues: CASPAGANTGELFF. The rearrangement joins TRBV30 to TRBJ2-2; possible D gene TRBD2, 5 bases. The CDR3 consists of 14 residues. CDR1 is GTSNPN, CDR2 SVGIG, per germline (reference sequence). Trimming pared 7 bases from V and 0 bases from J, leaving 12 bases between.

The chain is built from TRBV24-1 and TRBJ2-1; D might be TRBD1 (6 bases). The V gene lost 4 bases and the J gene lost 6 bases, with 12 bases spanning the gap. Germline lookup yields CDR1 KGHDR and CDR2 SFDVKD. CDR3 length: 14 amino acids. CDR3 sequence: CATSETGRGNEQFF. The CDR3 DNA is TGTGCCACCAGTGAAACAGGGCGAGGCAATGAGCAGTTCTTC.

This chain links TRBV6-4 with TRBJ2-1; 9 bases line up with TRBD2. The CDR3 runs 15 residues. Germline V lookup: CDR1 MRHNA, CDR2 SNTAGT. The trim removed 2 bases at V and 7 bases at J, leaving 6 bases unmatched. The CDR3 DNA sequence: TGTGCCAGCAGTGACGGGGGTAGCGGGAGAAATGAGCAGTTCTTC. As protein: CASSDGGSGRNEQFF.

The chain recombines TRBV27 with TRBJ2-7; D is undetermined. This CDR3 is built from 10 residues. Deletions cut 3 bases from V and 5 bases from J, with 2 bases between. Germline V gene sequence: CDR1 MNHEY, CDR2 SMNVEV (reference sequence). CDR3 DNA sequence: TGTGCCAGCAGTTTCCACGAGCAGTACGTC. This sequence encodes CASSFHEQYV.

J is TRBJ1-5 and V is TRBV4-3, with a weak D call TRBD1 (6 bases). The CDR3 has 18 amino acids. Per germline, CDR1 LGHNA and CDR2 YSLEER. V lost 1 base to trimming and J lost 1 base, with 17 bases between them. The CDR3 DNA follows: TGCGCCAGCAGCCAAGGCTGGGAAGGGGGGAGAAGCAATCAGCCCCAGCATTTT. Protein sequence: CASSQGWEGGRSNQPQHF.

The CDR3 region is CASSPLITEIPLYGYTF. CDR3 in DNA: TGTGCCAGCAGCCCTTTGATCACAGAGATCCCACTCTATGGCTACACCTTC. The chain has TRBV7-9 and TRBJ1-2; D remains unclear. This CDR3 region has 17 residues. V lost 5 bases to trimming and J lost 4 bases, with 23 bases between them. Germline values: CDR1 SEHNR, CDR2 FQNEAQ (reference sequence).

The genes are TRBV5-1 and TRBJ2-2, with D possibly being TRBD1 or TRBD2 (7 bases each). This CDR3 spans 14 amino acids. Germline loops: CDR1 SGHRS, CDR2 YFSETQ. The V end was cut by 7 bases, the J end by 4 bases, with 14 bases between. The CDR3 DNA follows: TGCGCCAGCGGGGGGGGACAGTCCACCGGGGAGCTGTTTTTT. Protein product: CASGGGQSTGELFF. Filled out from reference TRBV5-1 and TRBJ2-2, the complete variable domain reads KAGVTQTPRYLIKTRGQQVTLSCSPISGHRSVSWYQQTPGQGLQFLFEYFSETQRNKGNFPGRFSGRQFSNSRSEMNVSTLELGDSALYLCASGGGQSTGELFFGEGSRLTVL.

The V and J genes are TRBV9 and TRBJ1-2, with a weak D call TRBD1 (5 bases). The V gene lost 4 bases and the J gene lost 4 bases, with 11 bases spanning the gap. The CDR3 contains 13 residues. Germline lookup yields CDR1 SGDLS and CDR2 YYNGEE. The CDR3 reads CASSTQGSYGYTF. The CDR3 coding sequence is TGTGCCAGCAGCACCCAGGGTTCCTATGGCTACACCTTC.